This T cell receptor (beta chain) was captured by sequencing in a study of cytomegalovirus exposure and HLA in healthy donors (dated by TCRdb to the late 2010s). The study in broad terms: A later analysis indicated that the 120 or so validation repertoires were generated on the platform also employed for the 720 or so repertoires of the first cohort. The study combined high-throughput TCR immunosequencing, statistical association of individual TCRs with disease status, and machine learning to predict cytomegalovirus infection status. The study aimed to test whether signatures of past pathogen exposure could be identified by cataloging public T cell receptors. A separate validation cohort of roughly 130 different subjects was used in addition to the approximately 640-subject first cohort.

Separate from the roughly 650-subject first cohort, the validation cohort of around 130 subjects was the group to which the donors belonged. There are 13 amino acids in the CDR3, from cysteine to phenylalanine inclusive. Only the CDR3 part of the read is kept: 39 bases, read in frame from the first base. V is clipped by 7 bases and J by 6 bases, and the sequence between their germline boundaries is 13 bases long. CDR1 and CDR2, per the germline V gene (reference sequence), are PRHDT and FYEKMQ. Libraries were constructed by the immunoSEQ multiplex PCR assay. The paper's processing steps were these. A statistical classification framework was built to diagnose cytomegalovirus status from the catalog of TCR beta chain sequences. TCRdb limited this immuneACCESS table to in-frame rearrangements with V and J called. A share of clones is missing; checked studies link under half to unresolved V genes, and the rest is unexplained. That table gives V, J and clone size, and the DNA gave D and trimming. The sample table holds 200,000 to 300,000 clones, of which 90% were seen once. The leading ten clones occupy 2.5% to 3.5% of the sample.

The investigation overall reported the following: The classifier was reported to diagnose cytomegalovirus status with high specificity and sensitivity in both the original and validation cohorts. The authors suggested that the approach could potentially be generalized to other disease states and immunological phenotypes. A later analysis had no HLA typing for the validation cohort, so co-occurrence there was scored across all 130 or so repertoires. A later analysis found that TCRs clustered in the first cohort also tended to co-occur in the approximately 120 validation repertoires, with 94% of cluster scores above 0. A total of 150 to 200 TCR beta chains were listed by the study as associated with cytomegalovirus. Most TCR sequences were seen in very few donors, while some public TCRs were found in many individuals. A few of the identified cytomegalovirus-associated TCR beta chains were confirmed in vitro to be specific for cytomegalovirus antigens.

Turning to this clone: Its antigen target is currently unknown. Base quality data are lacking; no much larger clone is found one base away.

The sequencing sample was made of PBMCs. The chain was built from TRBV13 and TRBJ2-1, and possibly TRBD1, on 5 matching bases. The TCR originated in a woman in her 30s in good health and CMV-seronegative. CDR3 region: CASTPKGFNEQFF. The nucleotide sequence is TGTGCCAGCACCCCTAAGGGGTTCAATGAGCAGTTCTTC.